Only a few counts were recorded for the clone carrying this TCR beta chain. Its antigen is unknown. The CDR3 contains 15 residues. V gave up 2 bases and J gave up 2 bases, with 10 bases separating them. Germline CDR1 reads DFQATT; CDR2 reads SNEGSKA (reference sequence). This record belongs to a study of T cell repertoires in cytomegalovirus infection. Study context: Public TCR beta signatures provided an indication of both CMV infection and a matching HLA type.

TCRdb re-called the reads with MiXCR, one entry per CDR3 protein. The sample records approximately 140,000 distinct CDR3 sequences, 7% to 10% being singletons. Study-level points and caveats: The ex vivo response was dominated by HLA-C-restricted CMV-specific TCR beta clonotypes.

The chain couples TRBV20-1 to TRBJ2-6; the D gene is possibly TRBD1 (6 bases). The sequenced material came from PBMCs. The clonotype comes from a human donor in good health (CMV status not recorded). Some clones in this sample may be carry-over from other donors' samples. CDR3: CSARPGQTGANVLTF. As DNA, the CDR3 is TGCAGTGCTAGACCTGGACAGACTGGGGCCAACGTCCTGACTTTC.